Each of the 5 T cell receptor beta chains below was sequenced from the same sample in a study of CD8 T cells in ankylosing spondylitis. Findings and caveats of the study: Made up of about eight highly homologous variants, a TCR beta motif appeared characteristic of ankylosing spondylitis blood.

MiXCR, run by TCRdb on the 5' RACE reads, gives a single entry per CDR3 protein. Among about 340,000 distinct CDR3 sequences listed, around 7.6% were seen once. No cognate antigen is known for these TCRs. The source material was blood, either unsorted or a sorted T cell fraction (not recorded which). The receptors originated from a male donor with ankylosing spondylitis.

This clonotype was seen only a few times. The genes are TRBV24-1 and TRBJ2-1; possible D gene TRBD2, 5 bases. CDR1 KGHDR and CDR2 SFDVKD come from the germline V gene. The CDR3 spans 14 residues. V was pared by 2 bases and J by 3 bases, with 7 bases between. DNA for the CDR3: TGTGCCACCAGTGATTCCGACTACTACAATGAGCAGTTCTTC. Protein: CATSDSDYYNEQFF.

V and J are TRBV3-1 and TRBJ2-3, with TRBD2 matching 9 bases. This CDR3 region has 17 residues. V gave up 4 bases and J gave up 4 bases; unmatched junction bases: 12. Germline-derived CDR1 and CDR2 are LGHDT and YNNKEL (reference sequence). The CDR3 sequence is CASSPLMGGRASDTQYF. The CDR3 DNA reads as TGTGCCAGCAGCCCGCTGATGGGCGGGAGGGCCTCAGATACGCAGTATTTT.

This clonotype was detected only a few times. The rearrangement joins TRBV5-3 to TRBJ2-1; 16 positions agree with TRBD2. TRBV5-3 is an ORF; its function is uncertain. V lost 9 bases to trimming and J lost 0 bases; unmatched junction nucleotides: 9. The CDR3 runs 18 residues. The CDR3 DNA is TGTGCCACTGGGACTAGCGGGAGGGGTGTGAGCTCCTACAATGAGCAGTTCTTC. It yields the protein CATGTSGRGVSSYNEQFF.

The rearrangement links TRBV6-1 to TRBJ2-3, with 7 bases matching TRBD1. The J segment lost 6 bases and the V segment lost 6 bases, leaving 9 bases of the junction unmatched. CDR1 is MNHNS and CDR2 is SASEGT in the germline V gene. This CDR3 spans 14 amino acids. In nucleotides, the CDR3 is TGTGCCAGCAGCCTCGACAGGGTTTGGGATACGCAGTATTTT. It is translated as CASSLDRVWDTQYF.

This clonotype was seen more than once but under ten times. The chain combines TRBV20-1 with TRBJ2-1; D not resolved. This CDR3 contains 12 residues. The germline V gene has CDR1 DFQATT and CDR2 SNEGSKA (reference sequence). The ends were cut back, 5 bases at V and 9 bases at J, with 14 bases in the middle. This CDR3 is CSAPHTTAEQFF. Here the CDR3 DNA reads TGCAGTGCTCCTCACACTACGGCTGAGCAGTTCTTC.